This T cell receptor (beta chain) was identified in a study of CD4 and CD8 cells across lung adenocarcinoma regions. TCRdb reanalysed the PCR reads using MiXCR and keeps one entry per CDR3 protein. The table records 8,000 to 10,000 distinct CDR3 sequences, 35% to 50% of them present only once. Localized lung adenocarcinoma, a non-small cell lung cancer, affected the donors. With regard to this clonotype: One end of the junction is discordant with germline, which a read error may explain.

The CDR3 contains 11 residues. Germline loops: CDR1 MNHEY, CDR2 SMNVEV (reference sequence). This chain links TRBV27 with TRBJ2-3, with TRBD1 matching over 10 bases. Sequences were obtained from CD4+ T cells from the margin of a lung tumor. This sequence originates from a female donor with lung adenocarcinoma. The CD4 and CD8 labels of this study may be unreliable. CDR3 DNA sequence: TGTGCCAGCAGTTCCGGGACAGGGGCATTTTTT. Amino acid sequence: CASSSGTGAFF.